These 31 T cell receptor beta chains came from one sample sequenced in a study of cytomegalovirus exposure and HLA in healthy donors. This PCR relied on a set of 60 Vbeta primers and 13 Jbeta primers. Clones were read by immunoSEQ multiplex PCR, and TCRdb kept only the in-frame ones, dropping some. The table lists about 200,000 clones, around 80% of them singletons. The sample comprised PBMCs. The receptors here all came from a man younger than 45 in good health and CMV-seronegative.

J is TRBJ2-1 and V is TRBV13; 8 positions agree with TRBD2. With 5 bases clipped from V and 7 bases from J, the junction kept 4 bases outside the gene matches. The germline CDR1 and CDR2 sequences are PRHDT and FYEKMQ (reference sequence). This CDR3 has 13 amino acids. The chain's CDR3 is CASSPPGGNEQFF. The CDR3 DNA sequence: TGTGCCAGCAGCCCGCCGGGGGGGAATGAGCAGTTCTTC.

This clone was detected only a few times. The gene calls are TRBV4-1 and TRBJ1-1, with TRBD1 as a possible D gene (5 bases). This CDR3 region has 15 residues. The germline V gene encodes CDR1 MGHRA and CDR2 YSYEKL. V was cut by 0 bases and J by 1 base, with 9 bases left in between. The CDR3 loop is CASSQEHRPNTEAFF. The CDR3 DNA follows: TGCGCCAGCAGCCAAGAGCACAGGCCGAACACTGAAGCTTTCTTT.

This clone was observed a handful of times. The DNA for the CDR3 is TGTGCCAGCAGCTTGGGGTTGGACAGCTATGGCTACACCTTC. It yields the protein CASSLGLDSYGYTF. The chain carries TRBV5-4 and TRBJ1-2, with D perhaps TRBD1 (6 bases). CDR3 length: 14 residues. CDR1 is SGHNT, CDR2 YYREEE, per germline (reference sequence). Trimming cost V 0 bases and J 4 bases, with 10 bases left between them.

The gene calls are TRBV28 and TRBJ2-6; D remains unclear. The length of the CDR3 is 15 residues. Trimming shortened V by 4 bases and J by 1 base, and 8 bases separated the two germline ends. Per germline, CDR1 MDHEN and CDR2 SYDVKM. The CDR3 nucleotides read TGTGCCAGCAGTTCCTTGTATTCTGGGGCCAACGTCCTGACTTTC. Amino acid sequence: CASSSLYSGANVLTF.

The chain employs TRBV10-1 and TRBJ1-6; 7 positions match TRBD1. The germline V gene encodes CDR1 WNHNN and CDR2 SYGVQD (reference sequence). The CDR3 totals 18 residues. The trim removed 8 bases at V and 0 bases at J, leaving 13 bases unmatched. Written as DNA, the CDR3 is TGCGCCAGCCGTGGGTGGGGACAGATCAGCTCCTATAATTCACCCCTCCACTTT. Translating it yields CASRGWGQISSYNSPLHF.

The CDR3 reads CASSQEPGTGGKAGYTF. The DNA for the CDR3 is TGTGCCAGCAGCCAAGAACCCGGGACAGGGGGCAAAGCGGGCTACACCTTC. This rearrangement joins TRBV14 to TRBJ1-2; 12 bases are a match to TRBD1. Germline V CDR1 and CDR2: SGHDN, FVKESK. This CDR3 is built from 17 residues. The junction had 10 bases not matched to a gene; V was cut back by 0 bases and J by 8 bases.

The J gene is TRBJ2-7, the V gene TRBV27; 10 bases are a match to TRBD1. The CDR3 runs to 15 residues. Trimming cost V 8 bases and J 1 base; bases outside gene matches: 8. From germline, CDR1 is MNHEY and CDR2 SMNVEV (reference sequence). CDR3 in DNA: TGTGCCAGCCTGGCGCCGGGACAGGGGTCCTACGAGCAGTACTTC. This gives the protein CASLAPGQGSYEQYF.

This chain joins TRBV2 and TRBJ2-3, with a weak D call TRBD1 (7 bases). V dropped 5 bases and J dropped 6 bases, with 15 bases sitting between them. The CDR3 sequence is 14 residues long. Germline V lookup: CDR1 SNHLY, CDR2 FYNNEI. CDR3 loop: CASSIAGGRDTQYF. The CDR3 DNA reads TGTGCCAGCAGTATTGCAGGGGGGCGGGATACGCAGTATTTT.

This clone has just a few counts. One end of the junction varies from germline; a read error may be responsible. This chain links TRBV29-1 with TRBJ1-1; D unresolved. CDR1 is SQVTM and CDR2 is ANQGSEA in the germline V gene. This CDR3 spans 15 amino acids. DNA of the CDR3: TGCAGCGTCGAAGACCATAGACTAATGAACACTGAAGCTTTCTTT. Translating it yields CSVEDHRLMNTEAFF.

V usage is TRBV5-1 and J usage is TRBJ2-7, with a weak D call TRBD1 (5 bases). Germline V lookup: CDR1 SGHRS, CDR2 YFSETQ. There are 14 residues in the CDR3. Trimming removed 0 bases at V and 5 bases at J, with 12 bases between. DNA for the CDR3: TGCGCCAGCAGCTTGGGGGGAAACAGGAACGAGCAGTACTTC. This gives the protein CASSLGGNRNEQYF.

The sample holds a few counts of this clone. The chain combines TRBV20-1 with TRBJ2-1; D is undetermined. There are 10 residues in the CDR3. Trimming removed 4 bases from V and 8 bases from J, with 6 bases in between. Germline values: CDR1 DFQATT, CDR2 SNEGSKA (reference sequence). CDR3: CSAISYEQFF. The DNA of the CDR3 is TGCAGTGCTATATCGTATGAGCAGTTCTTC.

J is TRBJ2-4 and V is TRBV7-2; no clear D. The germline CDR1 and CDR2 sequences are SGHTA and FQGNSA. The CDR3 spans 17 residues. The V end lost 1 base, the J end lost 0 bases, and 13 bases lay between the germline ends. The DNA of the CDR3 is TGTGCCAGCAGCTTAGTATCCTACTCCCTAGCCAAAAACATTCAGTACTTC. Residues: CASSLVSYSLAKNIQYF.

J is TRBJ2-7 and V is TRBV5-1; TRBD1 agrees at 8 bases. V shed 4 bases, J shed 3 bases, and the junction held 15 bases outside the gene matches. Germline CDR1 reads SGHRS; CDR2 reads YFSETQ. This CDR3 region has 17 residues. The CDR3 DNA sequence: TGCGCCAGCAGCACGGACAGGGTATTCACTGGGGGCTACGAGCAGTACTTC. It encodes CASSTDRVFTGGYEQYF.

This chain links TRBV7-2 with TRBJ2-5, with D perhaps TRBD1 (7 bases). This CDR3 contains 16 residues. The germline V and J ends were trimmed by 1 base and 2 bases, with 14 bases remaining between them. The V gene's germline CDR1 is SGHTA and CDR2 FQGNSA. CDR3 region: CASSLGAGGKQETQYF. The CDR3 DNA is TGTGCCAGCAGCTTAGGCGCAGGGGGGAAACAAGAGACCCAGTACTTC.

V is TRBV29-1 and J is TRBJ2-7; D may be TRBD2 (5 bases). V was trimmed by 7 bases and J by 3 bases, leaving 16 bases between them. The CDR3 spans 13 residues. Germline V lookup: CDR1 SQVTM, CDR2 ANQGSEA. The CDR3 is CSASSQPGYEQYF. Written as DNA, the CDR3 is TGCAGCGCTTCTAGCCAGCCCGGCTACGAGCAGTACTTC.

The rearrangement uses TRBV25-1 and TRBJ2-7; D gene unclear. Germline lookup yields CDR1 MGHDK and CDR2 SYGVNS. This CDR3 is built from 11 residues. Trimming removed 1 base at V and 5 bases at J, with 3 bases between. CDR3 region: CASSESDEQYF. The CDR3 DNA follows: TGTGCCAGCAGTGAATCAGACGAGCAGTACTTC.

As regards this clone: The sample carries other DNA sequences with the same CDR3. V and J are TRBV9 and TRBJ1-1; D not certain. Germline V gives CDR1 SGDLS, CDR2 YYNGEE. Trimming left V 0 bases short and J 4 bases short, with 7 bases between. The CDR3 covers 13 residues. CDR3 sequence: CASSVGGSTEAFF. The DNA for the CDR3 is TGTGCCAGCAGCGTAGGAGGGTCCACTGAAGCTTTCTTT.

The chain is built from TRBV5-1 and TRBJ1-1; D may be TRBD1 (6 bases). CDR3 length: 15 amino acids. The V gene's germline CDR1 is SGHRS and CDR2 YFSETQ. Deletions cut 3 bases from V and 1 base from J, with 13 bases between. CDR3 coding DNA: TGCGCCAGCAGCTCGCAGGGGTTGGCGAACACTGAAGCTTTCTTT. Translated, it gives CASSSQGLANTEAFF. Variable domain in full (rest from reference TRBV5-1 and TRBJ1-1): KAGVTQTPRYLIKTRGQQVTLSCSPISGHRSVSWYQQTPGQGLQFLFEYFSETQRNKGNFPGRFSGRQFSNSRSEMNVSTLELGDSALYLCASSSQGLANTEAFFGQGTRLTVV.

This chain links TRBV7-2 with TRBJ2-5, with 8 bases fitting TRBD1. Germline CDR1 reads SGHTA; CDR2 reads FQGNSA. This CDR3 has 17 residues. Trimming took 0 bases from V and 9 from J; bases not matched to a gene: 15. The CDR3 reads CASSLAPGQVPGKSQYF. DNA of the CDR3: TGTGCCAGCAGCTTAGCACCGGGACAGGTACCTGGAAAGTCCCAGTACTTC.

V usage is TRBV2 and J usage is TRBJ1-3; D is possibly TRBD1 (6 bases). The V gene's germline CDR1 is SNHLY and CDR2 FYNNEI. Trimming removed 5 bases from V and 0 bases from J, with 11 bases in between. The CDR3 extends over 15 amino acids. The CDR3 DNA reads TGTGCCAGCAGTAAGGACAGAAGCTCTGGAAACACCATATATTTT. Its protein product is CASSKDRSSGNTIYF.

This clone has only a few counts. The V and J genes are TRBV2 and TRBJ1-2; D might be TRBD1 (6 bases). Germline CDR1 SNHLY, CDR2 FYNNEI. The CDR3 spans 10 residues. The CDR3 DNA follows: TGTGTCAAGACAGGCTATGGCTACACCTTC. Translation gives CVKTGYGYTF.

This clone was seen more than once but under ten times. The V call is TRBV4-1, the J call TRBJ1-5, with 8 nucleotides matching TRBD1. The ends lost 4 bases at V and 4 bases at J; junction bases unmatched: 9. Germline CDR1 reads MGHRA; CDR2 reads YSYEKL. This CDR3 region has 16 residues. DNA of the CDR3: TGCGCCAGCAGCCTCCACTTCGGGACAGGTAATCAGCCCCAGCATTTT. Residues: CASSLHFGTGNQPQHF.

The rearrangement uses TRBV9 and TRBJ1-1; D is perhaps TRBD1 (5 bases). Germline CDR1 SGDLS, CDR2 YYNGEE. V was shortened by 3 bases and J by 1 base, with 7 bases between the two germline ends. This CDR3 is built from 13 residues. The CDR3 sequence: CASSDGGNTEAFF. CDR3 nucleotides: TGTGCCAGCAGCGACGGGGGGAACACTGAAGCTTTCTTT.

The rearrangement links TRBV18 to TRBJ1-6, with D possibly TRBD1 on 5 matching bases. Germline assignment: CDR1 KGHSH and CDR2 LQKENI. The CDR3 is made up of 17 amino acids. The V end lost 1 base, the J end lost 8 bases, and 18 bases lay between the germline ends. CDR3 region: CASSPRQGGVLDSPLHF. Written as DNA, the CDR3 is TGTGCCAGCTCACCACGCCAGGGTGGGGTGCTGGATTCACCCCTCCACTTT.

This CDR3 is CASSGGPLTDTQYF. The DNA for the CDR3 is TGTGCCAGCAGTGGGGGCCCCCTCACAGATACGCAGTATTTT. This chain joins TRBV6-6 and TRBJ2-3; D might be TRBD1 (6 bases). The germline gives CDR1 MNHNY, CDR2 SVGAGI (reference sequence). The V and J ends lost 5 bases and 2 bases respectively, with 11 bases between them. CDR3 length: 14 residues.

A remark on this clone: Other DNA sequences in the sample encode the same CDR3. The V and J genes are TRBV28 and TRBJ2-7; D not resolved. The germline CDR1 and CDR2 sequences are MDHEN and SYDVKM. Trimming cost V 5 bases and J 2 bases, with 4 bases left between them. This CDR3 contains 11 residues. CDR3: CASSLAYEQYF. CDR3 in DNA: TGTGCCAGCAGTCTCGCCTACGAGCAGTACTTC.

V usage is TRBV27 and J usage is TRBJ2-3, with D possibly matching TRBD2 (5 bases). The V gene lost 5 bases and the J gene lost 2 bases, with 11 bases spanning the gap. The CDR3 is made up of 14 amino acids. The germline V gene has CDR1 MNHEY and CDR2 SMNVEV (reference sequence). CDR3: CASSPRTVTDTQYF. The CDR3 nucleotides read TGTGCCAGCAGTCCAAGGACTGTCACAGATACGCAGTATTTT.

This clone was recorded a few times. The chain has TRBV7-9 and TRBJ2-5; 11 bases line up with TRBD2. This CDR3 is 16 amino acids long. Germline values: CDR1 SEHNR, CDR2 FQNEAQ (reference sequence). J lost 5 bases, V lost 8 bases, and 13 bases had no gene match. CDR3 coding DNA: TGTGCCAGCCCCCCCGGTAGCGGGGGGGTTGTGGAGACCCAGTACTTC. Amino acids: CASPPGSGGVVETQYF. Drawing the rest from reference TRBV7-9 and TRBJ2-5, the complete variable domain is DTGVSQNPRHKITKRGQNVTFRCDPISEHNRLYWYRQTLGQGPEFLTYFQNEAQLEKSRLLSDRFSAERPKGSFSTLEIQRTEQGDSAMYLCASPPGSGGVVETQYFGPGTRLLVL.

V and J are TRBV6-5 and TRBJ2-3; tentative D call: TRBD1 (6 bases). This CDR3 region has 14 residues. Looked up from germline, CDR1 is MNHEY and CDR2 is SVGAGI. The V and J ends lost 6 bases and 0 bases respectively, with 10 bases between them. CDR3 amino acids: CASRQGLSTDTQYF. The CDR3 nucleotides are TGTGCCAGCAGACAGGGATTGAGCACAGATACGCAGTATTTT.

The chain couples TRBV18 to TRBJ2-7; weak D call: TRBD1 (6 bases). The CDR3 consists of 14 residues. Germline-derived CDR1 and CDR2 are KGHSH and LQKENI. V shed 3 bases and J shed 7 bases, with 16 bases lying between them. CDR3 nucleotides: TGTGCCAGCTCACCGGGTAACAGGGATGCGGAGCAGTACTTC. This gives the protein CASSPGNRDAEQYF.

The chain uses TRBV6-1 and TRBJ2-7; D may be TRBD1 (8 bases). The CDR3 has 24 residues. V shed 1 base and J shed 2 bases, with 39 bases lying between them. Germline assignment: CDR1 MNHNS and CDR2 SASEGT. CDR3 in amino acids: CASSEEARGGGRTGPLGITYEQYF. The CDR3 bases are TGTGCCAGCAGTGAAGAAGCTAGGGGGGGAGGTAGGACAGGGCCCCTCGGAATTACCTACGAGCAGTACTTC.